These T cell receptor beta chains were read from a single sample in a study of blood T cell repertoires in COVID-19. TCRdb's table, derived via immunoSEQ multiplex PCR, lists solely in-frame clones and lacks some. The sample has about 140,000 clones, roughly 78% seen once. The specimen was peripheral blood. These receptors originate from a man in his sixties with acute or convalescent COVID-19. CDR3s include the opening cysteine and the closing phenylalanine or tryptophan. The D gene is left open where the match is weak. Where a row states a size, it is once, few, many or the class of an expanded clone; other rows omit it.

V,size,J,D,DNA,CDR3
TRBV27,-,TRBJ1-1,-,TGTGCCAGTAGTTTAAGGGGCGGGAACACTGAAGCTTTCTTT,CASSLRGGNTEAFF
TRBV18,-,TRBJ2-2,TRBD2,TGTGCCAGCTCACGAGAACTAGCGGGAGCTGACACCGGGGAGCTGTTTTTT,CASSRELAGADTGELFF
TRBV7-2,-,TRBJ2-7,TRBD1,TGTGCCAGCAGCCGGACAGGAGGCTACGAGCAGTACTTC,CASSRTGGYEQYF
TRBV11-2,-,TRBJ2-3,-,TGTGCCAGCAGCCCCAGCCGGGCAGATACGCAGTATTTT,CASSPSRADTQYF
TRBV28,-,TRBJ1-2,TRBD1,TGTGCCAGTTTGACAGGGGGCTATGGCTACACCTTC,CASLTGGYGYTF
TRBV28,-,TRBJ2-1,TRBD2,TGTGCCAGCAGAGCAACCCTCGGGACTAGCGGGAGAAAAAGCTCCTACAATGAGCAGTTCTTC,CASRATLGTSGRKSSYNEQFF
TRBV5-1,once,TRBJ1-4,TRBD1,TGCGCCAGCAGCTTGTGGCCAGGGGGCACTAATGAAAAACTGTTTTTT,CASSLWPGGTNEKLFF
TRBV6-5,-,TRBJ1-2,-,TGTGCCAGCAGCAACAGGGAGGGAGATGGCTACACCTTC,CASSNREGDGYTF
TRBV29-1,-,TRBJ2-7,TRBD1,TGCAGCGCCAGAAGCGGACAGGGTTGGGAGCAGTACTTC,CSARSGQGWEQYF
TRBV4-2,-,TRBJ2-7,-,TGTGCCAGCAGCCAAGATGGGAGAACCTACGAGCAGTACTTC,CASSQDGRTYEQYF
TRBV6-5,-,TRBJ1-5,-,TGTGCCAGCAGCCGTCTAAGCAATCAGCCCCAGCATTTT,CASSRLSNQPQHF
TRBV27,-,TRBJ2-6,-,TGTGCCAGCAGTTCCTCCTTCCTCTCGTCTGGGGCCAACGTCCTGACTTTC,CASSSSFLSSGANVLTF
TRBV10-3,-,TRBJ2-1,TRBD2,TGTGCCATCAGTGGAGACACTAGCGGGAGCCCCTACAATGAGCAGTTCTTC,CAISGDTSGSPYNEQFF
TRBV5-4,-,TRBJ1-1,-,TGTGCCAGCAGCTCAACTAACACTGAAGCTTTCTTT,CASSSTNTEAFF
TRBV14,-,TRBJ1-1,-,TGTGCCAGCAGCCAGGAGATTAACACTGAAGCTTTCTTT,CASSQEINTEAFF
TRBV7-7,-,TRBJ2-3,TRBD2,TGTGCTAGCAGTCCCCTAGCGGGCGGCACAGATACGCAGTATTTT,CASSPLAGGTDTQYF
TRBV30,-,TRBJ2-1,TRBD1,TGTGCCTGGAGCAGACAGGGGGCCGATGAGCAGTTCTTC,CAWSRQGADEQFF
TRBV24-1,-,TRBJ1-1,-,TGTGCCACCAGTGATGAGAGGAACACTGAAGCTTTCTTT,CATSDERNTEAFF
TRBV29-1,-,TRBJ2-1,-,-,CSALVGSGSLFF
TRBV28,-,TRBJ1-5,-,TGTGCCAGCAGTTCCAAGTCCGGCCTACGAGGAGAACAGCCCCAGCATTTT,CASSSKSGLRGEQPQHF